The text below deals with one T cell receptor (beta chain). Using immunoSEQ multiplex PCR, the repertoire was profiled, and TCRdb retains in-frame clones only, with some absent. Of 150,000 to 200,000 clones in the sample, just over 85% were seen once. The CDR3 is 15 amino acids. The V and J ends lost 7 bases and 1 base respectively, with 16 bases between them. Germline V gives CDR1 SGHAT, CDR2 FQNNGV. This sample was taken from a study of blood T cell repertoires in COVID-19. The receptor's source is a man in his fifties with active or convalescent COVID-19. The material sequenced was peripheral blood. The gene calls are TRBV11-2 and TRBJ1-1; TRBD1 is a possible D gene (6 bases). The CDR3 region is CASTKGGGRNTEAFF. The CDR3 nucleotides read TGTGCCAGCACCAAAGGGGGGGGTAGGAACACTGAAGCTTTCTTT.